The 26 T cell receptor beta chains reported below all come from one sample, sequenced in a study of OX40 agonist ivuxolimab in advanced cancers. Libraries were prepared by immunoSEQ multiplex PCR; TCRdb keeps only in-frame clonotypes and omits some of them. The table records about 80,000 clones, roughly 90% of them present only once. The sample was CD4+ or CD8+ T cells sorted from blood, taken in a trial of the OX40 agonist ivuxolimab. The origin of the receptors is an adult with an advanced solid tumor such as melanoma, head and neck, liver or kidney cancer.

This clone was counted once. V usage is TRBV6-1 and J usage is TRBJ1-4; the D gene is possibly TRBD1 (6 bases). Per the germline V gene, CDR1 is MNHNS and CDR2 is SASEGT. The CDR3 spans 15 residues. Trimming took 0 bases from V and 5 from J, leaving 10 bases between them. The CDR3 region is CASSEARQGNEKLFF. For the CDR3, the DNA is TGTGCCAGCAGTGAAGCGCGGCAGGGGAATGAAAAACTGTTTTTT.

The chain employs TRBV21-1 and TRBJ1-1. TRBV21-1 is described as a pseudogene. CDR3 length equals 16 residues. CDR3 residues: CASRYYALVFPAAAFF. The CDR3 DNA is TGTGCCAGCAGATACTACGCCCTGGTATTCCCTGCGGCAGCTTTCTTT.

This sequence joins TRBV14 and TRBJ2-5; D is possibly TRBD2 (5 bases). This CDR3 region has 15 residues. The V end lost 5 bases, the J end lost 1 base, and 14 bases lay between the germline ends. The germline gives CDR1 SGHDN, CDR2 FVKESK. CDR3 coding DNA: TGTGCCAGCAGCTCCCTCCATGGACTCCAAGAGACCCAGTACTTC. Its protein product is CASSSLHGLQETQYF. The full variable domain, rest sourced from reference TRBV14 and TRBJ2-5, is EAGVTQFPSHSVIEKGQTVTLRCDPISGHDNLYWYRRVMGKEIKFLLHFVKESKQDESGMPNNRFLAERTGGTYSTLKVQPAELEDSGVYFCASSSLHGLQETQYFGPGTRLLVL.

The chain carries TRBV6-5 and TRBJ2-7, with D perhaps matching TRBD1 or TRBD2 (5 bases each). Trimming removed 8 bases at V and 6 bases at J, with 20 bases between. Germline CDR1 and CDR2: MNHEY and SVGAGI. The CDR3 length is 14 residues. Here the CDR3 DNA reads TGTGCCAGCTCCTTCTTTCGGGGCATGGTCGAGCAGTACTTC. It codes for CASSFFRGMVEQYF.

V usage is TRBV27 and J usage is TRBJ2-1; D gene ambiguous. The V gene's germline CDR1 is MNHEY and CDR2 SMNVEV (reference sequence). The CDR3 loop spans 15 amino acids. The germline V and J ends were trimmed by 7 bases and 4 bases, with 17 bases remaining between them. This CDR3 is CASTFGSPSYNEQFF. The CDR3 nucleotides read TGTGCCAGCACCTTCGGGTCCCCCTCTTACAATGAGCAGTTCTTC.

The chain links TRBV5-1 to TRBJ2-1; D is perhaps TRBD1 (6 bases). CDR1 and CDR2 from the germline V gene are SGHRS and YFSETQ. Trimming took off 0 bases at V and 8 bases at J, with 15 bases between the two ends. This CDR3 comprises 15 residues. The CDR3 DNA is TGCGCCAGCAGCTTGGATGTCAGGGGCGGAGATGAGCAGTTCTTC. This gives the protein CASSLDVRGGDEQFF.

The gene calls are TRBV10-2 and TRBJ2-3; 7 nucleotides agree with TRBD2. CDR3 length: 15 amino acids. Germline CDR1 reads WSHSY; CDR2 reads SAAADI. After removal of 10 bases from V and 0 bases from J, the junction contained 10 bases not matched to a gene. The CDR3 loop reads CAILPSTSSTDTQYF. CDR3 coding DNA: TGCGCCATTCTCCCCTCGACTAGCAGCACAGATACGCAGTATTTT.

V usage is TRBV5-6 and J usage is TRBJ1-5, with unresolved D. Trimming stripped 2 bases from V and 2 bases from J, with 5 bases between. The germline gives CDR1 SGHDT, CDR2 YYEEEE. This CDR3 has 13 residues. The chain's CDR3 is CASSFWGNQPQHF. The CDR3 DNA reads TGTGCCAGCAGCTTTTGGGGCAATCAGCCCCAGCATTTT.

As DNA, the CDR3 is TGTGCCAGCAGCGTAGGGGGGGCCCTGAACAATGAGCAGTTCTTC. This sequence encodes CASSVGGALNNEQFF. The J gene is TRBJ2-1, the V gene TRBV9; tentatively, D is TRBD1 or TRBD2 (6 bases each). The germline V and J ends were trimmed by 0 bases and 5 bases, with 12 bases remaining between them. The CDR3 runs 15 residues. Germline CDR1 is SGDLS and CDR2 is YYNGEE. Drawing the rest from reference TRBV9 and TRBJ2-1, the complete variable domain is DSGVTQTPKHLITATGQRVTLRCSPRSGDLSVYWYQQSLDQGLQFLIQYYNGEERAKGNILERFSAQQFPDLHSELNLSSLELGDSALYFCASSVGGALNNEQFFGPGTRLTVL.

The J gene is TRBJ2-1, the V gene TRBV13; TRBD2 agrees at 7 bases. Germline V gene data show CDR1 as PRHDT and CDR2 as FYEKMQ (reference sequence). V lost 6 bases and J lost 10; bases outside the gene matches: 3. This CDR3 is 11 amino acids long. The CDR3 sequence: CASRFGGEQFF. The DNA of the CDR3 is TGTGCCAGCAGGTTCGGGGGGGAGCAGTTCTTC.

The chain combines TRBV29-1 with TRBJ1-2; TRBD1 aligns across 7 bases. The germline gives CDR1 SQVTM, CDR2 ANQGSEA. CDR3 length: 10 amino acids. Trimming at V came to 4 bases and at J to 12 bases, leaving 5 bases not matched to a gene. The CDR3 is CSVAGQANTF. For the CDR3, the DNA is TGCAGCGTTGCCGGACAGGCAAACACCTTC.

The V call is TRBV19, the J call TRBJ1-2; D uncertain. This CDR3 is built from 11 residues. Trimming stripped 10 bases from V and 4 bases from J, with 10 bases between. Per the germline V gene, CDR1 is LNHDA and CDR2 is SQIVND (reference sequence). The CDR3 here is CATRESYGYTF. The CDR3 coding sequence is TGTGCCACCCGGGAGAGCTATGGCTACACCTTC.

The J gene is TRBJ2-2, the V gene TRBV5-6, with 7 positions matching TRBD1. The CDR3 spans 14 residues. Per the germline V gene, CDR1 is SGHDT and CDR2 is YYEEEE. The V segment lost 0 bases and the J segment 5 bases; nucleotides outside the gene matches: 1. CDR3 coding DNA: TGTGCCAGCAGCTTGGCAGGGGGTACCGGGGAGCTGTTTTTT. Its protein product is CASSLAGGTGELFF.

The CDR3 loop is CASSQKGPAGGSDTQYF. CDR3 in DNA: TGTGCCAGCAGCCAGAAGGGGCCAGCGGGGGGGTCAGATACGCAGTATTTT. The chain employs TRBV4-2 and TRBJ2-3, with 10 positions matching TRBD2. The germline CDR1 and CDR2 sequences are LGHNA and YNFKEQ. V shed 3 bases, J shed 4 bases, and the junction held 10 bases outside the gene matches. The CDR3 extends over 17 amino acids.

The chain carries TRBV6-6 and TRBJ2-7; no clear D gene. Germline V gives CDR1 MNHNY, CDR2 SVGAGI (reference sequence). The CDR3 spans 11 residues. The V end lost 4 bases, the J end lost 9 bases, and 10 bases lay between the germline ends. In DNA, the CDR3 is TGTGCCAGCAGTTTAGGCCAATGGCAGTACTTC. Its translation is CASSLGQWQYF.

The chain combines TRBV28 with TRBJ2-7; 11 bases map to TRBD1. The germline V gene encodes CDR1 MDHEN and CDR2 SYDVKM. V shed 5 bases, J shed 2 bases, and the junction held 11 bases outside the gene matches. This CDR3 has 17 residues. The DNA for the CDR3 is TGTGCCAGCAGTACAGGATGGACAGGGGGCCCGACCTACGAGCAGTACTTC. It yields the protein CASSTGWTGGPTYEQYF.

This rearrangement joins TRBV18 to TRBJ2-5; TRBD1 matches at 8 bases. V lost 3 bases, J lost 5 bases, and 5 bases stayed unmatched. The V gene's germline CDR1 is KGHSH and CDR2 LQKENI. The CDR3 is made up of 14 amino acids. The CDR3: CASSPQGAWETQYF. The DNA for the CDR3 is TGTGCCAGCTCACCTCAGGGGGCGTGGGAGACCCAGTACTTC.

The gene calls are TRBV7-9 and TRBJ2-1, with TRBD2 matching over 7 bases. CDR3 length: 15 amino acids. Germline V gives CDR1 SEHNR, CDR2 FQNEAQ (reference sequence). V lost 5 bases and J lost 4; bases outside the gene matches: 8. CDR3 region: CASSKSGTTYNEQFF. The DNA of the CDR3 is TGTGCCAGCAGCAAGTCCGGGACTACTTACAATGAGCAGTTCTTC.

The gene calls are TRBV4-2 and TRBJ2-7, with TRBD2 matching 9 bases. Trimming took 1 base from V and 6 from J; bases not matched to a gene: 10. Germline loops: CDR1 LGHNA, CDR2 YNFKEQ. This CDR3 comprises 16 residues. The CDR3 loop is CASSQVVAGATFEQYF. The CDR3 DNA reads TGTGCCAGCAGCCAAGTTGTAGCGGGGGCCACTTTCGAGCAGTACTTC.

V and J are TRBV11-2 and TRBJ1-1, with D possibly matching TRBD1 (5 bases). CDR3 length: 15 amino acids. The V gene's germline CDR1 is SGHAT and CDR2 FQNNGV. Trimming cost V 1 base and J 4 bases, with 13 bases left between them. The CDR3 protein is CASSLGVTGATEAFF. The CDR3, as DNA: TGTGCCAGCAGCTTAGGGGTGACTGGGGCCACTGAAGCTTTCTTT.

The V and J genes are TRBV29-1 and TRBJ1-2; TRBD1 matches at 10 bases. J gave up 10 bases and V 7 bases, and 9 bases lay outside the gene matches. CDR1 and CDR2 from the germline V gene are SQVTM and ANQGSEA. The CDR3 extends over 12 amino acids. The CDR3 DNA reads TGCAGCGCCCCCGGGACAGGGGTGGACTACACCTTC. This encodes CSAPGTGVDYTF.

The chain joins TRBV9 to TRBJ2-1, with 13 bases aligning to TRBD2. V shed 3 bases and J 6 bases; nucleotides not matched to a gene: 3. The CDR3 is 15 amino acids. Germline assignment: CDR1 SGDLS and CDR2 YYNGEE. The CDR3 spells CASSAGTSGANEQFF. DNA for the CDR3: TGTGCCAGCAGCGCCGGGACTAGCGGGGCCAATGAGCAGTTCTTC.

The gene calls are TRBV2 and TRBJ1-6; 12 positions agree with TRBD1. The V and J ends lost 10 bases and 7 bases, in that order; junction bases with no gene match: 8. CDR1 is SNHLY, CDR2 FYNNEI, per germline. This CDR3 contains 15 residues. The CDR3 region is CATPGGQGANSPLHF. CDR3 DNA sequence: TGTGCCACCCCGGGGGGACAGGGGGCCAATTCACCCCTCCACTTT.

The chain links TRBV25-1 to TRBJ2-7; the D gene could be TRBD1 or TRBD2 (5 bases each). The V and J ends lost 4 bases and 2 bases respectively, with 18 bases between them. Germline CDR1 is MGHDK and CDR2 is SYGVNS. This CDR3 is 16 amino acids long. Here the CDR3 reads CASSALPGRDAYEQYF. DNA of the CDR3: TGTGCCAGCAGTGCCTTACCGGGACGGGATGCCTACGAGCAGTACTTC.

The CDR3 here is CASSSGTTGTDTQYF. The CDR3, as DNA: TGCGCCAGCAGCTCCGGGACTACTGGCACAGATACGCAGTATTTT. V and J are TRBV5-1 and TRBJ2-3; 7 bases align to TRBD2. V shed 3 bases, J shed 1 base, and the junction held 5 bases outside the gene matches. The CDR3 extends over 15 amino acids. Per the germline V gene, CDR1 is SGHRS and CDR2 is YFSETQ.

In DNA, the CDR3 is TGCGCCAGCAGCTTGGGGTGGTCAGCCCCTTACGAGCAGTACTTC. As protein: CASSLGWSAPYEQYF. The rearrangement links TRBV5-1 to TRBJ2-7; D uncertain. The germline gives CDR1 SGHRS, CDR2 YFSETQ. V was pared by 0 bases and J by 4 bases, with 14 bases between. The CDR3 has 15 amino acids.